This passage covers 8 T cell receptor beta chains from one sample sequenced in a study of T cells in localized non-small cell lung cancer. The assay was immunoSEQ multiplex PCR, and TCRdb's table has in-frame clones only and misses some. In the table there are about 59,000 clones, around nine tenths of which are singletons. This material consisted of peripheral blood, taken before any cancer treatment. The receptors shown here come from a man aged 35-75 years with stage I squamous cell lung carcinoma.

The gene calls are TRBV4-1 and TRBJ2-5; a possible D gene is TRBD2 (7 bases). V lost 4 bases, J lost 4 bases, and 16 bases lay in between. Germline V gene lookup returns CDR1 MGHRA and CDR2 YSYEKL. There are 15 residues in the CDR3. Here the CDR3 reads CASSLGRGAGETQYF. The CDR3 coding sequence is TGCGCCAGCAGCCTCGGCCGGGGGGCAGGAGAGACCCAGTACTTC.

The chain uses TRBV6-1 and TRBJ1-1, with TRBD1 as a possible D gene (5 bases). The V and J ends lost 4 bases and 1 base respectively, with 10 bases between them. The CDR3 is 14 residues long. CDR1 and CDR2 (germline): MNHNS, SASEGT. DNA for the CDR3: TGTGCCAGCAGTGCAGGGTTGGCGAACACTGAAGCTTTCTTT. Its translation is CASSAGLANTEAFF.

For the CDR3, the DNA is TGTGCCAGCAGTCAAGGACTAGCGGCTAGCACAGATACGCAGTATTTT. This translates into CASSQGLAASTDTQYF. The V call is TRBV28, the J call TRBJ2-3; TRBD2 agrees at 10 bases. This CDR3 contains 16 residues. Germline V gives CDR1 MDHEN, CDR2 SYDVKM. V lost 5 bases, J lost 0 bases, and 5 bases stayed unmatched. Complete variable domain (other parts from reference TRBV28 and TRBJ2-3): DVKVTQSSRYLVKRTGEKVFLECVQDMDHENMFWYRQDPGLGLRLIYFSYDVKMKEKGDIPEGYSVSREKKERFSLILESASTNQTSMYLCASSQGLAASTDTQYFGPGTRLTVL.

A remark on this clone: Other nucleotide sequences from this sample produce the same CDR3. This sequence joins TRBV28 and TRBJ1-3; 8 bases match TRBD1. CDR1 is MDHEN and CDR2 is SYDVKM in the germline V gene. V lost 9 bases, J lost 2 bases, and 9 bases stayed unmatched. The CDR3 runs 15 residues. The CDR3 here is CASRSDRVPGNTIYF. CDR3 DNA sequence: TGTGCCAGTCGTTCGGACAGGGTACCTGGAAACACCATATATTTT.

This chain connects TRBV11-3 to TRBJ2-1, with TRBD2 matching 10 bases. The CDR3 length is 15 residues. Germline V CDR1 and CDR2: SGHNT, YENEEA. Unmatched junction bases numbered 4, after V lost 1 base and J lost 7 bases. CDR3 in DNA: TGTGCCAGCAGCTTAGGAATTAGCGGGAGGAATGAGCAGTTCTTC. Translated, it gives CASSLGISGRNEQFF.

This clone was detected only once. The J gene is TRBJ1-6, the V gene TRBV7-8; 7 bases align to TRBD1. Germline CDR1 SGHVS, CDR2 FQNEAQ. V trimming: 0 bases; J trimming: 8 bases; junction bases outside the gene matches: 1. CDR3 length equals 14 residues. Here the CDR3 DNA reads TGTGCCAGCAGCTTAGCGGGGACAGATTCACCCCTCCACTTT. Translation: CASSLAGTDSPLHF.

This rearrangement joins TRBV9 to TRBJ2-1, with 9 positions matching TRBD2. The CDR3 extends over 15 amino acids. The junction had 7 bases not matched to a gene; V was cut back by 4 bases and J by 5 bases. Germline V gene data show CDR1 as SGDLS and CDR2 as YYNGEE. CDR3: CASSSLAGLNNEQFF. The CDR3 region has the DNA TGTGCCAGCAGCTCCCTAGCGGGACTAAACAATGAGCAGTTCTTC.

V and J are TRBV19 and TRBJ2-5; the D gene is possibly TRBD2 (6 bases). Germline V lookup: CDR1 LNHDA, CDR2 SQIVND (reference sequence). This CDR3 is 15 amino acids long. V was shortened by 3 bases and J by 7 bases, with 18 bases between the two germline ends. CDR3 nucleotide sequence: TGTGCCAGTAGTATCTATTCGGCGGGATCAGGGACCCAGTACTTC. Encoded protein: CASSIYSAGSGTQYF.